This is a list of T cell receptor beta chains from one sample in a study of shared clonotypes between healthy human individuals. Sequencing was performed with immunoSEQ multiplex PCR; in TCRdb, only in-frame clones are kept and a portion is missing. The data show around 1.9 million clones, about 93% seen once. Material: naive CD8+ T cells from PBMCs. The receptor source for this set is a man between 18 and 29 years old in good health. Some clones in this sample may be carry-over from other donors' samples. CDR3s include the opening cysteine and the closing phenylalanine or tryptophan.

CASSLGGTNYGYTF | TRBV28
CASSLATASGSHEQFF | TRBV7-8
CATTGTFTGELFF | TRBV28
CASSVSRTGVAGYTF | TRBV9
CASSQDLGLGPQQFF | TRBV4-1
CASSPLAESYEQYF | TRBV7-9
CSGDTDTQYF | TRBV29-1
CASSLVGGYTDTQYF | TRBV11-2
CASSYLGQGGLNEQFF | TRBV6-5
CASKVSGSNSPNEQFF | TRBV19
CASSLARDRDTGELFF | TRBV5-6
CASSGRQGITEQYF | TRBV7-8
CASSLTGGTQYF | TRBV7-9
CASSDRSSAKNIQYF | TRBV28
CASSVGASRGDEQFF | TRBV9
CASSTSPLSARTDTQYF | TRBV28
CASSVSSTDTQYF | TRBV25-1
CASSPGLAGVILSSYEQYF | TRBV5-1
CASSQDISGTDTQYF | TRBV14
CASSEGPDAAYEQYF | TRBV6-1
CASSLRPSEPNTGELFF | TRBV7-2
CASSFHSGTGGAGEQYF | TRBV11-2
CASSLGLTGGTSPNEKLFF | TRBV5-1
CASSLSGPNTEQYF | TRBV27
CASSLHAAPLHF | TRBV7-9
CASSSTGPGELFF | TRBV5-1
CASSARTSGRGNEQFF | TRBV7-2
CASSSPNEGVQYF | TRBV19
CASSEREDEAFF | TRBV2
CASAPVPDSKNTEAFF | TRBV7-9
CASSPTDGSYEQYF | TRBV6-5
CASSSGQGFTYEQYF | TRBV7-6
CASSLDPTEAFF | TRBV11-1
CASSFQGPSYEQYF | TRBV28
CASSLTGTNQPQHF | TRBV2
CASSLVRREGQPQHF | TRBV5-8
CASKFPGQARNTGELFF | TRBV23-1
CASSHGLDGLFF | TRBV7-6
CASSMDGPHPYSNQPQHF | TRBV19
CASSFGQLAYEQYF | TRBV27
CASSASLASSYNEQFF | TRBV27
CASTRDGGGPDTGELFF | TRBV19
CASSQDRDIGEKLFF | TRBV18
CASSLGIGGTAYEQYF | TRBV5-1
CATSPSGSYSYEQYF | TRBV15
CASSVEGGEQYF | TRBV9
CASSGIASPYNEQFF | TRBV10-2
CASSFGGDGAYEQYF | TRBV28
CASSGSTGIDEQYF | TRBV2
CASSSDGNTEAFF | TRBV5-1
CAWRSGVRNTEAFF | TRBV30
CSVAGTGMSYEQYF | TRBV29-1